This T cell receptor (beta chain) originates from a study of blood T cell repertoires in COVID-19. Overall study context: PBMCs, B-cell-depleted T cells, or T cells provided the cDNA or gDNA that made up the material.

Study processing details: Cell counts per sample came from amplifying reference gene primers. Profiled with immunoSEQ multiplex PCR; TCRdb holds only in-frame clones, not every one. From that table come the V and J calls and clone size; the DNA was used to work out D and trimming. The sample shows under 200,000 clones, 86% of them seen only once. V shed 3 bases and J 0 bases; nucleotides not matched to a gene: 2. The CDR3 consists of 15 residues. Germline V gene data show CDR1 as SGHTA and CDR2 as FQGNSA. This TCR was recovered from an elderly woman in a cohort sampled during active or convalescent COVID-19. V usage is TRBV7-2 and J usage is TRBJ2-1, with 7 bases fitting TRBD2. The source material was peripheral blood. This CDR3 is CASSFSGSSYNEQFF. Here the CDR3 DNA reads TGTGCCAGCAGCTTTAGCGGGTCCTCCTACAATGAGCAGTTCTTC.